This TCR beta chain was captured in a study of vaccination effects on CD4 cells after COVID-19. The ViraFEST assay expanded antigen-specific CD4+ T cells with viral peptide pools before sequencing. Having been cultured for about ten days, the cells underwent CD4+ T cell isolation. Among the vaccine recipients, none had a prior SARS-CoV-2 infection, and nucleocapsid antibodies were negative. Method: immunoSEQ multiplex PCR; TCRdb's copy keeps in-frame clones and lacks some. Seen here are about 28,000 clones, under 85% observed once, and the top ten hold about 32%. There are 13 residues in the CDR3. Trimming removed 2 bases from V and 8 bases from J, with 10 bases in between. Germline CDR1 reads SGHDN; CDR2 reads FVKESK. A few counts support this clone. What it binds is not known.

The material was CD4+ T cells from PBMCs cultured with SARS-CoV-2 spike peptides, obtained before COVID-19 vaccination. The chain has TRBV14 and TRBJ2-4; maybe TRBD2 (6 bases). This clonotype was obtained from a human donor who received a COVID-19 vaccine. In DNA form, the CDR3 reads TGTGCCAGCAGCCAAAGTTGGGAGGACATTCAGTACTTC. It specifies CASSQSWEDIQYF.